The source of this TCR beta chain is a study of OX40 agonist ivuxolimab in advanced cancers. Study-wide results and limits: At doses 0.1 to 3.0 mg/kg, CD4+ and CD8+ clones expanded.

Peripheral blood came from all dose cohorts at three timepoints. A note on this clone: The target antigen is unknown.

The assay was immunoSEQ multiplex PCR, and TCRdb's table has in-frame clones only and misses some. The sample contains fewer than 30,000 clones, roughly 86% of which appear only once. The receptor's source is an adult with an advanced solid tumor such as melanoma, head and neck, liver or kidney cancer. This material consisted of CD4+ or CD8+ T cells sorted from blood, taken in a trial of the OX40 agonist ivuxolimab.

This CDR3 is CATSTGLAAYEQYF. In DNA, the CDR3 is TGTGCCACCAGCACAGGACTAGCGGCCTACGAGCAGTACTTC. This rearrangement joins TRBV15 to TRBJ2-7, with TRBD2 identical over 10 bases. The junction had 2 bases not matched to a gene; V was cut back by 4 bases and J by 2 bases. Germline V gene lookup returns CDR1 LNHNV and CDR2 YYDKDF (reference sequence). The CDR3 is made up of 14 amino acids.